This TCR beta chain was captured by sequencing in a study of blood T cell repertoires in COVID-19. Study-level information: The cDNA or gDNA used as material had been derived from T cells, B-cell-depleted T cells, or PBMCs.

In the authors' workflow: Scientists estimated how many nucleated cells there were by amplifying reference gene primers. Assay used: immunoSEQ multiplex PCR; TCRdb lists only in-frame clones, some missing. The D gene and trimming were derived from the DNA, and the V and J assignments and clone size from that table. The sample holds approximately 300,000 clones, 90% to 95% seen once. This CDR3 region has 20 residues. Trimming left V 0 bases short and J 0 bases short, with 23 bases between. Germline CDR1 LGHNA, CDR2 YSLEER. In assigning cohorts, the study relied on participant-reported clinical history. The study recruited exposed participants who had met a COVID-19 case within 2 weeks before entry.

The clonotype originates from a woman in her 30s who had been exposed to COVID-19. The chain is built from TRBV4-3 and TRBJ1-1, with D perhaps matching TRBD1 (6 bases). What was sequenced was PBMCs or T cells enriched from blood (not recorded which). The CDR3: CASSQDGWSPDRRMNTEAFF. The DNA for the CDR3 is TGCGCCAGCAGCCAAGATGGTTGGTCCCCCGACAGGAGAATGAACACTGAAGCTTTCTTT.